This TCR beta chain was retrieved from a study of cytomegalovirus exposure and HLA in healthy donors. Amplification used 60 Vbeta primers and 13 Jbeta primers. Profiling relied on immunoSEQ multiplex PCR, and the TCRdb table lists in-frame clones only, not all of them. The sample lists about 120,000 clones; about 9.4% were seen once. CDR3 length equals 15 residues. CDR1 is MNHNY, CDR2 SVGAGI, per germline (reference sequence). V lost 6 bases and J 4 bases, leaving 18 bases between the germline ends. General study points: Links to common viral pathogens appeared, in a later analysis, for several of the most significant clusters. In an earlier analysis, about 87% or about 30%: the productive usage of most TCR beta V segments.

A word on this clone: What it binds is unknown.

The genes are TRBV6-6 and TRBJ1-1; D gene ambiguous. The clonotype was recovered from a woman in her 40s in good health and CMV-seropositive. The sequencing sample was made of PBMCs. CDR3 DNA: TGTGCCAGCAGGGGTACTATGGGGAGAGTCACTGAAGCTTTCTTT. Translated, it gives CASRGTMGRVTEAFF.